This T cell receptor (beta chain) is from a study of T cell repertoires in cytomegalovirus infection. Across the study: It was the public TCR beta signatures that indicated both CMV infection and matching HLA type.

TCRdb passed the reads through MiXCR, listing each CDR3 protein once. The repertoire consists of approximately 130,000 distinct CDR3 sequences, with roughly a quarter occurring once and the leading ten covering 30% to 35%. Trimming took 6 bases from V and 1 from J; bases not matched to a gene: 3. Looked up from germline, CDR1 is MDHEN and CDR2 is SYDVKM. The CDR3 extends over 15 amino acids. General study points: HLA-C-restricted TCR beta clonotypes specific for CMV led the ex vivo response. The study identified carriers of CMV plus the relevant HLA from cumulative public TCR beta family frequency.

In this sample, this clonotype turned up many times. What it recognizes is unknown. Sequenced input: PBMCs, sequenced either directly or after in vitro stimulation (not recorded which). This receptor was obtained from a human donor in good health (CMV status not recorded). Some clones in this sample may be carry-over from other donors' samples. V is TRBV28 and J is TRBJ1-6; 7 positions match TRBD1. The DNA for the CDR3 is TGTGCCAGCAGAACCAGGGGGTCCTATAATTCACCCCTCCACTTT. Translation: CASRTRGSYNSPLHF. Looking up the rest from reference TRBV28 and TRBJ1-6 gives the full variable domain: DVKVTQSSRYLVKRTGEKVFLECVQDMDHENMFWYRQDPGLGLRLIYFSYDVKMKEKGDIPEGYSVSREKKERFSLILESASTNQTSMYLCASRTRGSYNSPLHFGNGTRLTVT.